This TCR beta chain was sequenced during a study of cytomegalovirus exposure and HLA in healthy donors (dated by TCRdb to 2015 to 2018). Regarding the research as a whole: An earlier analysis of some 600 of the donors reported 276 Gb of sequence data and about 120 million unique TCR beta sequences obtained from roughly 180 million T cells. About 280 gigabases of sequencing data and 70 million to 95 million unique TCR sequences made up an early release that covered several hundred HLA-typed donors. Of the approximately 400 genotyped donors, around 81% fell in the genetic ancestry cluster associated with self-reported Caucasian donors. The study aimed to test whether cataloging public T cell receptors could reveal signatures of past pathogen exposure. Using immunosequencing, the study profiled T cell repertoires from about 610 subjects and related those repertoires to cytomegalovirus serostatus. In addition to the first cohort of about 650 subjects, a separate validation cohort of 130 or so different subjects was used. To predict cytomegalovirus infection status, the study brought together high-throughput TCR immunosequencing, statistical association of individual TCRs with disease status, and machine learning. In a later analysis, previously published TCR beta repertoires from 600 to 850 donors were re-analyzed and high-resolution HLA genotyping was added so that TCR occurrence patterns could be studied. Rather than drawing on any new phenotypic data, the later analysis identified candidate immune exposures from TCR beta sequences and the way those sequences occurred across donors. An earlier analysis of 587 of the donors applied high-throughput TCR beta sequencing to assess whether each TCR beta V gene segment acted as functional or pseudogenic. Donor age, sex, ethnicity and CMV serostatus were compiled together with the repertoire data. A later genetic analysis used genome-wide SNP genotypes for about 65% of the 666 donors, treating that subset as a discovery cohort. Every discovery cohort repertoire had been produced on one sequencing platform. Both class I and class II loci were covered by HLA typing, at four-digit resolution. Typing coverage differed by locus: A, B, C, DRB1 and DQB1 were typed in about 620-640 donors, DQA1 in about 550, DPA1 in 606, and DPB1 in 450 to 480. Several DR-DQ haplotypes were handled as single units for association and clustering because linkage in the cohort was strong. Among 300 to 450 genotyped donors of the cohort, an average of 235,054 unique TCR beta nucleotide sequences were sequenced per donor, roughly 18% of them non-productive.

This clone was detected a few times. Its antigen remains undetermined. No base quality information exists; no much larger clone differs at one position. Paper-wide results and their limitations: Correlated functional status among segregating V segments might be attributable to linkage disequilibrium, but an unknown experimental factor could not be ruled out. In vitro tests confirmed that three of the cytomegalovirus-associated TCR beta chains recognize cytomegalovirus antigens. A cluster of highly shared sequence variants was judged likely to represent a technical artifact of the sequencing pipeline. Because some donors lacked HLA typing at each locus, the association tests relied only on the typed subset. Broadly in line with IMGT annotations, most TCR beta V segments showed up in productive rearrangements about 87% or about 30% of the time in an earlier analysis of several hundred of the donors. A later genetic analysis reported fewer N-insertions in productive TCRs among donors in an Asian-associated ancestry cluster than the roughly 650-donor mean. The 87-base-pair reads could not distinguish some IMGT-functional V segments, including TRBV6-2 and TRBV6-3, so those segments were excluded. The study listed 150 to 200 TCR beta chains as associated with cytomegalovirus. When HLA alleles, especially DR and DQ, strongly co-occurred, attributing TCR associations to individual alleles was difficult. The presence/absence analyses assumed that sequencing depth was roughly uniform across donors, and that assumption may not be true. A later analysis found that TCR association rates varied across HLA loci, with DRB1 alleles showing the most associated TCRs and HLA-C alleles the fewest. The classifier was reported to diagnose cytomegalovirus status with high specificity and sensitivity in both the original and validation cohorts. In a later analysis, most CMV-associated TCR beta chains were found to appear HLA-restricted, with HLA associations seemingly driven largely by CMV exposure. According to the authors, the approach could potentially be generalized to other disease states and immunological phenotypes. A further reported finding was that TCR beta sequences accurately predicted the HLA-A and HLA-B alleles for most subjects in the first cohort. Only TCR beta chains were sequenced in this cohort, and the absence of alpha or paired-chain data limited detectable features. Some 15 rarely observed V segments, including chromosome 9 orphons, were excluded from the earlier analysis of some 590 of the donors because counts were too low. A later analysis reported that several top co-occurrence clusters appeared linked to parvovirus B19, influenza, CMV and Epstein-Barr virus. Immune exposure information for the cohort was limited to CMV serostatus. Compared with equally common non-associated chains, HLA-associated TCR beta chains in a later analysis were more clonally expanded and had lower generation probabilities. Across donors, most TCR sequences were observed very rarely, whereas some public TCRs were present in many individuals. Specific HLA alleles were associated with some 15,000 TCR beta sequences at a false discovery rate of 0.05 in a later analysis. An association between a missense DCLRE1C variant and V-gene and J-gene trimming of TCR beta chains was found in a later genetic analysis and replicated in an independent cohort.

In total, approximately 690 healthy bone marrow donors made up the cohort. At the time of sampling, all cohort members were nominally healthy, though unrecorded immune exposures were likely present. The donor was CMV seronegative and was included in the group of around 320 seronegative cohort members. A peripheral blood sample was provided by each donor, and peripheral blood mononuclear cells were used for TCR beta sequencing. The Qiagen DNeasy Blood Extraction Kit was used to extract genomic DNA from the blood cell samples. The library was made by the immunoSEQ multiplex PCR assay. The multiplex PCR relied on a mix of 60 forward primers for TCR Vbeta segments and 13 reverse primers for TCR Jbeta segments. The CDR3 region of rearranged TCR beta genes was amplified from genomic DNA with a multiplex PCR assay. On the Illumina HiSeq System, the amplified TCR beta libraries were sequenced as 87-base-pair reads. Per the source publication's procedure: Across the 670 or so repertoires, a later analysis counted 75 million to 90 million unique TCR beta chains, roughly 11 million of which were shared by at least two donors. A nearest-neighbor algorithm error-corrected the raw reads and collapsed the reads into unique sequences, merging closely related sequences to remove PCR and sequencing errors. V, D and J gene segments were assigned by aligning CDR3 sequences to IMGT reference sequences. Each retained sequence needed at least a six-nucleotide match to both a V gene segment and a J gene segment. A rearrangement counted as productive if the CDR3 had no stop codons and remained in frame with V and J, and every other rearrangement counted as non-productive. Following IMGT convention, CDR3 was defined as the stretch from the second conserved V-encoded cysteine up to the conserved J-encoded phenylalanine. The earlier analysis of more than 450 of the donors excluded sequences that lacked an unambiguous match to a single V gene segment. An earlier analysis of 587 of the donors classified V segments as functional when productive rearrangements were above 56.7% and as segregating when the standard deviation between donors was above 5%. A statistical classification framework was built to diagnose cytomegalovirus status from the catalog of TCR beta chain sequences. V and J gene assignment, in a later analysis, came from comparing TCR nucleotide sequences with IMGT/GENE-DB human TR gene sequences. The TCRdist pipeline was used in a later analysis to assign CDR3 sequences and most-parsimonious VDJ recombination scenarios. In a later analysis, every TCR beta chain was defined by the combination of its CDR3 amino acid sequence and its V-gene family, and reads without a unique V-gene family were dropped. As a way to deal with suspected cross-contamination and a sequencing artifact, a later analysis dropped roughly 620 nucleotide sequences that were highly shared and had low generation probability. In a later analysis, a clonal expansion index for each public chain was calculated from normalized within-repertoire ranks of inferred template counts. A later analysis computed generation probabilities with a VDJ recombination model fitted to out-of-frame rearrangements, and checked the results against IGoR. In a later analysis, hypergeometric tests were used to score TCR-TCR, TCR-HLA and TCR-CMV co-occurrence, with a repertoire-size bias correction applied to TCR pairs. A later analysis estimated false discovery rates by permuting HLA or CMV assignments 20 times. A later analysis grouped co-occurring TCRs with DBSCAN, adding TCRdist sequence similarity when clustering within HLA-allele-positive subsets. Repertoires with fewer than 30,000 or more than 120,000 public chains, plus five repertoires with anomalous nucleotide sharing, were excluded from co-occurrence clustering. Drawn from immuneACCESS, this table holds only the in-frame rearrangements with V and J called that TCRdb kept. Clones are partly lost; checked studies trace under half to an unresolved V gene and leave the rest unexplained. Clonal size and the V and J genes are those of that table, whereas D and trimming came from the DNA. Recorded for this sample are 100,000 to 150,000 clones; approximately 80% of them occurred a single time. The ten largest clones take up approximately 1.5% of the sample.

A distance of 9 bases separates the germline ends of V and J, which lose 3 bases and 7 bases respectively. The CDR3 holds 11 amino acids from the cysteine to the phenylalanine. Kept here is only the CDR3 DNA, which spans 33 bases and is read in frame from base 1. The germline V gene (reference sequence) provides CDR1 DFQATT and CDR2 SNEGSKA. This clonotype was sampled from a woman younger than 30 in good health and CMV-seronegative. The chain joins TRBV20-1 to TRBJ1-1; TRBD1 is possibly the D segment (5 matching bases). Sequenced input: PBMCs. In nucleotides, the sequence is TGCAGTGCTAGCGGGACTTTTGAAGCTTTCTTT. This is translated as CSASGTFEAFF.